Listed below are T cell receptor beta chains from one sample, sequenced in a study of T-cell reconstitution after alpha-beta-depleted transplantation in children. TCRdb analysed the PCR reads with MiXCR anew, one entry per CDR3 protein. The sample holds about 490,000 distinct CDR3 sequences; over 9.5% are singletons and the top ten take around 2%. This sample comprised PBMCs, obtained before TCRalphabeta/CD19-depleted stem cell transplant. All receptors come from a child between 2 and 9 years old with inherited bone marrow failure, due to receive a stem cell transplant. The CDR3 runs from the conserved cysteine through the conserved F or W. The order of the fields is clone size, J gene, V gene, CDR3 protein. Size tells how often a clone was seen (once, few, many) or the class of an expanded clone, and some rows leave it out.

many | TRBJ1-4 | TRBV27 | CASSRAIGEKLFF
many | TRBJ2-7 | TRBV6-1 | CASSEGIGQSTYEQYF
many | TRBJ2-7 | TRBV7-2 | CASSFQKNEQYF
many | TRBJ1-2 | TRBV6-1 | CASSVGGRVTNYGYTF
few | TRBJ2-2 | TRBV30 | CIPGLSGRTVHTGELFF
NA | TRBJ2-1 | TRBV12-3/TRBV12-4 | CASSPLQQVYNEQFF
NA | TRBJ2-2 | TRBV6-2/TRBV6-3 | CASSYPTRTGELFF
few | TRBJ2-7 | TRBV20-1 | CSARDHRLADSYEQYF
many | TRBJ2-7 | TRBV4-1 | CASSQFSGTFHYEQYF
many | TRBJ2-1 | TRBV15 | CATSRARAGGNEQFF
many | TRBJ2-7 | TRBV9 | CASSTGQESYEQYF
many | TRBJ2-1 | TRBV20-1 | CSASLAGNLNEQFF
few | TRBJ2-1 | TRBV7-2 | CASSKGLASNEQFF
NA | TRBJ1-5 | TRBV6-2/TRBV6-3 | CASGGRQPQHF
many | TRBJ2-1 | TRBV11-2 | CASSLELATRRWNEQFF
few | TRBJ1-5 | TRBV29-1 | CSVEDDVNRQHF
NA | TRBJ2-1 | TRBV10-3 | CAISESLGEQFF
many | TRBJ2-7 | TRBV13 | CASTTGTGSYEQYF
many | TRBJ2-3 | TRBV5-1 | CASSFSGRPGDTQYF